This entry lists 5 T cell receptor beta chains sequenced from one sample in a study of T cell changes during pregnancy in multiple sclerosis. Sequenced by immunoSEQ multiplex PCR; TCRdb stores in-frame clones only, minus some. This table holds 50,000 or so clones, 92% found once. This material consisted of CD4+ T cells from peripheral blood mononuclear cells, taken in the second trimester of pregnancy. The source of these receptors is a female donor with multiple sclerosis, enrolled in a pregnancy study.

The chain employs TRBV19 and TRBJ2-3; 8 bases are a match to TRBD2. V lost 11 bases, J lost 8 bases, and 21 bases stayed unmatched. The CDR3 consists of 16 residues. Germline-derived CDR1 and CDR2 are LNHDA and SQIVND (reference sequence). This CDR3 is CAASGGALGLVRTQYF. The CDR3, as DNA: TGTGCCGCATCCGGGGGGGCCCTCGGGTTGGTGCGTACGCAGTATTTT.

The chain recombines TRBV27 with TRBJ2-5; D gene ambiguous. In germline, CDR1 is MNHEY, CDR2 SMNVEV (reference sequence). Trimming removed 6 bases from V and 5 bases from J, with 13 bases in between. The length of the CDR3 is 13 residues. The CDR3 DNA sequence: TGTGCCAGCAGACGAGTTCCTGCGGAGACCCAGTACTTC. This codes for CASRRVPAETQYF.

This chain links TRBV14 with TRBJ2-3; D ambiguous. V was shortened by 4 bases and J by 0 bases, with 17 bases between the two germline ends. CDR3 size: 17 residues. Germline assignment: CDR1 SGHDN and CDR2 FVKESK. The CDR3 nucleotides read TGTGCCAGCAGCCCATCTCCTGCGGTATTGAGCACAGATACGCAGTATTTT. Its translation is CASSPSPAVLSTDTQYF.

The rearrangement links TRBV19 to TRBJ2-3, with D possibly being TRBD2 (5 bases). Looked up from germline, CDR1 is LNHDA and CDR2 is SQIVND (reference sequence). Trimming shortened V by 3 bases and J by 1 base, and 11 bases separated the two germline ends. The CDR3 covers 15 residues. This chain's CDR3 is CASSIGSAGTDTQYF. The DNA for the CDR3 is TGTGCCAGTAGTATCGGTAGCGCCGGCACAGATACGCAGTATTTT.

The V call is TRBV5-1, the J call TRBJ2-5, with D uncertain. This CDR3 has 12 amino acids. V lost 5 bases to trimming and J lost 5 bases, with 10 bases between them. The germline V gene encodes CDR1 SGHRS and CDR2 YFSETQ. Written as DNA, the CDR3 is TGCGCCAGCAGATCCGATGCGGAGACCCAGTACTTC. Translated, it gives CASRSDAETQYF.